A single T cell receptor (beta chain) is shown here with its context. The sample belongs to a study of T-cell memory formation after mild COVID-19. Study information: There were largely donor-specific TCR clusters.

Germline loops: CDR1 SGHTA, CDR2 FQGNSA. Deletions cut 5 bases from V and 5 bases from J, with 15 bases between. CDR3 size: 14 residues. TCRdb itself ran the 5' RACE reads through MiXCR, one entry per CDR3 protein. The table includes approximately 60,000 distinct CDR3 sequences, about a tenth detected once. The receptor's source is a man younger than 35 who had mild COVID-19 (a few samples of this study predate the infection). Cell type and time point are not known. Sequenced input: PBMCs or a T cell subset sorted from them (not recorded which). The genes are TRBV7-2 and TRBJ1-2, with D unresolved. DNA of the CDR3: TGTGCCAGCAGCCCCGAGGCGGATCTGTATGGCTACACCTTC. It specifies CASSPEADLYGYTF.